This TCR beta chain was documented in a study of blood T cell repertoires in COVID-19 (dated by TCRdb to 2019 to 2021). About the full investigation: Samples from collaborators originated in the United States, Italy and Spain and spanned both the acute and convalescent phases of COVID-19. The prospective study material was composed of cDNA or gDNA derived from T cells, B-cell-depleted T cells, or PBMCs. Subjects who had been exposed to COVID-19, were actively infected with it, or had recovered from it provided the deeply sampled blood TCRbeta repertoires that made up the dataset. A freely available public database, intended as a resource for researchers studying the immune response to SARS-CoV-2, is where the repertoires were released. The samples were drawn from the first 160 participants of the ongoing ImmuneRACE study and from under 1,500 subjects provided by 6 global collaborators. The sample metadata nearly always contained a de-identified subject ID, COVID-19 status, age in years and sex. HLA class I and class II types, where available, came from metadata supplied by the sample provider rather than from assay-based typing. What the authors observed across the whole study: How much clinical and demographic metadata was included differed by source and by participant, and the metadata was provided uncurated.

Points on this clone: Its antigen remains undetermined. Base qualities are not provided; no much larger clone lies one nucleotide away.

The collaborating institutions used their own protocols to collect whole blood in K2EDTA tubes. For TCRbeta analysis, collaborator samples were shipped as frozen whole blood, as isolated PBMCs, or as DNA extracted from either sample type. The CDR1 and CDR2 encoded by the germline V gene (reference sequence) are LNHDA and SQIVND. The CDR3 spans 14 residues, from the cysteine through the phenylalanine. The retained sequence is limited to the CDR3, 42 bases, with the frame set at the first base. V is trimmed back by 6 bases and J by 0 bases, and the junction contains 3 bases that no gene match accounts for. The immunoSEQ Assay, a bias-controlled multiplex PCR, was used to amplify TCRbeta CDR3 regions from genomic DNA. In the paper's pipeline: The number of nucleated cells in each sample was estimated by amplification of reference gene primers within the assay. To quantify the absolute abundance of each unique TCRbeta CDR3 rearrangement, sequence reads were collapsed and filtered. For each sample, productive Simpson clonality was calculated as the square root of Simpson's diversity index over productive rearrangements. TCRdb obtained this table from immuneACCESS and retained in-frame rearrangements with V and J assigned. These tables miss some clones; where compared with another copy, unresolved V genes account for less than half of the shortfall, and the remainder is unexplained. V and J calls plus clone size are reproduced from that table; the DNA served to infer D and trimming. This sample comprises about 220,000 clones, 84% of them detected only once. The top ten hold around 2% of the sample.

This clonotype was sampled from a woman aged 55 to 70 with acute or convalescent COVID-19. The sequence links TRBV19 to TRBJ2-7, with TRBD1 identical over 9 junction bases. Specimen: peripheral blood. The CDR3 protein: CASRQGANSYEQYF. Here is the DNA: TGTGCCAGTAGACAGGGGGCGAACTCCTACGAGCAGTACTTC. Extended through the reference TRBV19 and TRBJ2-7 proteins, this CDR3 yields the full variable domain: DGGITQSPKYLFRKEGQNVTLSCEQNLNHDAMYWYRQDPGQGLRLIYYSQIVNDFQKGDIAEGYSVSREKKESFPLTVTSAQKNPTAFYLCASRQGANSYEQYFGPGTRLTVT.